A single sample is the source of the 10 T cell receptor beta chains below, sequenced in a study of memory CD4+ T cells and cytomegalovirus serostatus. The sort gate was single viable CD3+CD4+CD8-CD45RO+ cells for memory CD4+ T cells. This table comes from immunoSEQ multiplex PCR, and its TCRdb copy is limited to in-frame clones, with some not included. Of about 52,000 clones in the sample, around four fifths were seen once. The sample comprised memory CD4+ T cells from blood. These receptors all stem from an adult in good health and CMV-seropositive.

The gene calls are TRBV5-3 and TRBJ1-4; a possible D gene is TRBD1 (6 bases). TRBV5-3 belongs to the ORF category, with a function that is uncertain. V lost 4 bases, J lost 0 bases, and 13 bases lay in between. The CDR3 is made up of 16 amino acids. The CDR3 spells CARSMGRGATNEKLFF. CDR3 in DNA: TGTGCCAGAAGCATGGGCAGGGGAGCAACTAATGAAAAACTGTTTTTT.

The rearrangement uses TRBV6-6 and TRBJ2-2, with D uncertain. V gave up 6 bases and J gave up 9 bases, with 17 bases separating them. CDR1 is MNHNY and CDR2 is SVGAGI in the germline V gene (reference sequence). The CDR3 runs to 14 residues. The CDR3 loop is CASSPSWVHRELFF. CDR3 DNA: TGTGCCAGCAGCCCCTCTTGGGTGCACCGGGAGCTGTTTTTT.

The chain links TRBV5-1 to TRBJ2-7, with 7 positions matching TRBD1. In germline, CDR1 is SGHRS, CDR2 YFSETQ. V lost 4 bases to trimming and J lost 4 bases; unmatched junction nucleotides: 11. The CDR3 spans 15 residues. The CDR3 sequence is CASSAYRGMVYEQYF. As DNA, the CDR3 is TGCGCCAGCAGCGCCTACAGGGGAATGGTATACGAGCAGTACTTC.

The rearrangement uses TRBV7-9 and TRBJ2-5; no definite D call. The CDR3 contains 12 residues. Trimming left V 1 base short and J 9 bases short, with 9 bases between. The germline V gene has CDR1 SEHNR and CDR2 FQNEAQ (reference sequence). This CDR3 is CASSLGAAAQYF. The DNA of the CDR3 is TGTGCCAGCAGCTTAGGGGCGGCGGCCCAGTACTTC.

The CDR3 bases are TGTGCCAGCAGCCCGGACAGGGGGCTGGGGCAGCCCCAGCATTTT. Translated, it gives CASSPDRGLGQPQHF. This chain uses TRBV7-2 with TRBJ1-5; 11 bases are a match to TRBD1. Per the germline V gene, CDR1 is SGHTA and CDR2 is FQGNSA. The length of the CDR3 is 15 residues. The J segment lost 7 bases and the V segment lost 5 bases, leaving 7 bases of the junction unmatched.

The chain has TRBV9 and TRBJ2-1; D is uncertain. CDR1 and CDR2 from the germline V gene are SGDLS and YYNGEE. The germline V and J ends were trimmed by 6 bases and 9 bases, with 13 bases remaining between them. The CDR3 loop spans 12 amino acids. The CDR3 spells CASNSISGEQFF. The CDR3 DNA reads as TGTGCCAGCAACAGTATATCCGGTGAGCAGTTCTTC.

This clone was seen a few times. The chain combines TRBV7-2 with TRBJ2-1; D unclear. CDR1 SGHTA and CDR2 FQGNSA come from the germline V gene. This CDR3 has 13 amino acids. The V end lost 0 bases, the J end lost 2 bases, and 2 bases lay between the germline ends. CDR3 sequence (DNA): TGTGCCAGCAGCTTAGCGCCCTACAATGAGCAGTTCTTC. Amino acids: CASSLAPYNEQFF.

This chain connects TRBV6-5 to TRBJ2-7, with a weak D call TRBD2 (5 bases). Germline lookup yields CDR1 MNHEY and CDR2 SVGAGI. Deletions cut 5 bases from V and 4 bases from J, with 12 bases between. The CDR3 is 13 amino acids. The CDR3 coding sequence is TGTGCCAGCAGTCGAGGGTGGGGATACGAGCAGTACTTC. This gives the protein CASSRGWGYEQYF.

The genes are TRBV28 and TRBJ2-1; TRBD2 matches 8 bases. This CDR3 region has 16 residues. Trimming took 4 bases from V and 2 from J; bases not matched to a gene: 7. The germline gives CDR1 MDHEN, CDR2 SYDVKM. This CDR3 reads CASSSPTSATYNEQFF. The CDR3 DNA reads TGTGCCAGCAGTTCACCGACTAGCGCCACCTACAATGAGCAGTTCTTC.

As DNA, the CDR3 is TGTGCCTGGAATTCGGGGCTCGGCAATCAGCCCCAGCATTTT. This encodes CAWNSGLGNQPQHF. This chain joins TRBV30 and TRBJ1-5; D possibly corresponds to TRBD1 (5 bases). Trimming left V 4 bases short and J 2 bases short, with 12 bases between. CDR3 length equals 14 residues. Germline-derived CDR1 and CDR2 are GTSNPN and SVGIG (reference sequence). Full variable domain (remainder filled in from reference TRBV30 and TRBJ1-5): SQTIHQWPATLVQPVGSPLSLECTVEGTSNPNLYWYRQAAGRGLQLLFYSVGIGQISSEVPQNLSASRPQDRQFILSSKKLLLSDSGFYLCAWNSGLGNQPQHFGDGTRLSIL.